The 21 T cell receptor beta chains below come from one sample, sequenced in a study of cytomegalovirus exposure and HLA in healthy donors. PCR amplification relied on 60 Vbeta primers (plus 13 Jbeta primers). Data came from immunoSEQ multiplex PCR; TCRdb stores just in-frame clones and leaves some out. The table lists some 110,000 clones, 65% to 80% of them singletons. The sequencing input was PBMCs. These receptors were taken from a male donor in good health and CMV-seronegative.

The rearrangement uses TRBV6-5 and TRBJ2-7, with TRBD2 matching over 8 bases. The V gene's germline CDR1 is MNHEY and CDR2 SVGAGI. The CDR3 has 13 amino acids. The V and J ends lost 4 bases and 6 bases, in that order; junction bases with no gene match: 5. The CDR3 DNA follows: TGTGCCAGCAGTTGGGATCGGGAGGGCGAGCAGTACTTC. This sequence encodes CASSWDREGEQYF.

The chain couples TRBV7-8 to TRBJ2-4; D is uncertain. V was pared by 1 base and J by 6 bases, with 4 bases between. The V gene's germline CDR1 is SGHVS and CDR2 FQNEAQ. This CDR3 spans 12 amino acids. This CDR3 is CASSLVINIQYF. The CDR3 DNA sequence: TGTGCCAGCAGCTTAGTAATAAACATTCAGTACTTC. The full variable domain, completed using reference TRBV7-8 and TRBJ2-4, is GAGVSQSPRYKVAKRGQDVALRCDPISGHVSLFWYQQALGQGPEFLTYFQNEAQLDKSGLPSDRFFAERPEGSVSTLKIQRTQQEDSAVYLCASSLVINIQYFGAGTRLSVL.

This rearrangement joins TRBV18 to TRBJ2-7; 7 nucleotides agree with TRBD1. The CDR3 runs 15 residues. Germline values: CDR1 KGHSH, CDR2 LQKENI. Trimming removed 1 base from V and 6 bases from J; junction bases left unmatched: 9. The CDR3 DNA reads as TGTGCCAGCTCACCACAGACAGGGAGCGTAGCCGAGCAGTACTTC. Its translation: CASSPQTGSVAEQYF.

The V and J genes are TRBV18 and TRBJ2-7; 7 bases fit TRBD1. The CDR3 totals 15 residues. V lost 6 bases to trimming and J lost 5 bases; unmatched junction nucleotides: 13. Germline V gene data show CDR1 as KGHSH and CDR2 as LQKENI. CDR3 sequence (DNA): TGTGCCAGCTCTACCGGACAGGCCCAGGGCGACGAGCAGTACTTC. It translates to CASSTGQAQGDEQYF.

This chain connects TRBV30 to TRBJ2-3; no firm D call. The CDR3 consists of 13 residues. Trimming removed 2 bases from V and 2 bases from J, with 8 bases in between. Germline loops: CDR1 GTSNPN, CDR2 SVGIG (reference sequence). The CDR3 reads CAWSPRVTDTQYF. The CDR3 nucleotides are TGTGCCTGGAGTCCCCGGGTCACAGATACGCAGTATTTT.

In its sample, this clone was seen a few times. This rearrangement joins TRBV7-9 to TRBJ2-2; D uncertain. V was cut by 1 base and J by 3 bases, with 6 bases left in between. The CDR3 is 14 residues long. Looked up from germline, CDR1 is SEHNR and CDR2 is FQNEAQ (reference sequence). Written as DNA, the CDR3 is TGTGCCAGCAGCTTAGGTACTGACACCGGGGAGCTGTTTTTT. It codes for CASSLGTDTGELFF.

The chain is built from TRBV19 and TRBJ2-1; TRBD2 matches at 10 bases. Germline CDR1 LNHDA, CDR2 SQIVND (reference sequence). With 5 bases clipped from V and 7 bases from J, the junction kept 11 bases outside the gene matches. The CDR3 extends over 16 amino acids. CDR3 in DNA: TGTGCCAGTAGTCCCCCCCGGGGTAGCGGGAGGAATGAGCAGTTCTTC. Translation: CASSPPRGSGRNEQFF.

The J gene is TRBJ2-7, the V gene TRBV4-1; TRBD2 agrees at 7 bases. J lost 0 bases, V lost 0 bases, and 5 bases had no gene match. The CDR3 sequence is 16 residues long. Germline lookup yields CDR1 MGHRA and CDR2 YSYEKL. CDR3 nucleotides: TGCGCCAGCAGCCAAGATCGCTCGGGGGGCTCCTACGAGCAGTACTTC. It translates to CASSQDRSGGSYEQYF.

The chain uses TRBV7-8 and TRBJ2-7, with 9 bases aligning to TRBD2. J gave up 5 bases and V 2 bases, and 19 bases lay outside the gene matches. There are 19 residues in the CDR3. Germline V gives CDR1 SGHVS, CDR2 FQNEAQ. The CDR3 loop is CASSLPATRESGGPHEQYF. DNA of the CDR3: TGTGCCAGCAGCTTACCGGCTACTAGGGAGAGCGGGGGGCCCCACGAGCAGTACTTC.

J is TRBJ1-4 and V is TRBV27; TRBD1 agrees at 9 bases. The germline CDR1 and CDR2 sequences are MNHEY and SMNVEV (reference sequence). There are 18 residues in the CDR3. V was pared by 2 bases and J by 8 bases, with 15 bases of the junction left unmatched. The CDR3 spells CASSLRPPRDRVWEKLFF. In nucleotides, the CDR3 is TGTGCCAGCAGTTTACGGCCCCCCCGGGACAGGGTATGGGAAAAACTGTTTTTT.

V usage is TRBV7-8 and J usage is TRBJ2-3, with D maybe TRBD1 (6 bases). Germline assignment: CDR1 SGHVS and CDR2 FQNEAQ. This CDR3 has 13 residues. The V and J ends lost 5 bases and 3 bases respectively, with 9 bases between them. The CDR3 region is CASSATGTDTQYF. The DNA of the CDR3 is TGTGCCAGCAGCGCTACAGGGACAGATACGCAGTATTTT.

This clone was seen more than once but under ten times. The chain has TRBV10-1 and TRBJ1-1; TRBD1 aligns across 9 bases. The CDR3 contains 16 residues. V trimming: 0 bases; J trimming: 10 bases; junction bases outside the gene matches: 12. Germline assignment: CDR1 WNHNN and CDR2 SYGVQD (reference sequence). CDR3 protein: CASSESRDRVHGGAFF. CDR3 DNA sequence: TGCGCCAGCAGTGAGTCCCGGGACAGGGTCCACGGCGGAGCTTTCTTT.

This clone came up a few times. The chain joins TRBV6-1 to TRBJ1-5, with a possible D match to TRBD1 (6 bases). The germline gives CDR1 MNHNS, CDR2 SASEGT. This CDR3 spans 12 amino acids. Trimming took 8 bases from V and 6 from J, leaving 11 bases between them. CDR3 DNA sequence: TGTGCCAGCGGCACAGGGCGTCAGCCCCAGCATTTT. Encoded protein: CASGTGRQPQHF.

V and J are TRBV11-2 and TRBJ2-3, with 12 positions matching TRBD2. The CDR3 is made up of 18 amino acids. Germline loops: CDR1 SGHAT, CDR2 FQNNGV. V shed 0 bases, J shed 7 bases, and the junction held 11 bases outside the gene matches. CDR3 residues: CASSLDRLAGGPVYTQYF. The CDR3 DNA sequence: TGTGCCAGCAGCTTAGATCGTCTAGCGGGAGGGCCCGTATATACGCAGTATTTT.

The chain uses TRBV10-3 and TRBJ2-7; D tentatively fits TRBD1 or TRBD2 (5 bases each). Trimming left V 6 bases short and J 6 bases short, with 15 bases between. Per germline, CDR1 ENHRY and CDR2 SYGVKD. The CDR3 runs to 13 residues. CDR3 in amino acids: CAIREDNFGEQYF. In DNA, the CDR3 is TGTGCCATCAGGGAGGACAATTTTGGCGAGCAGTACTTC.

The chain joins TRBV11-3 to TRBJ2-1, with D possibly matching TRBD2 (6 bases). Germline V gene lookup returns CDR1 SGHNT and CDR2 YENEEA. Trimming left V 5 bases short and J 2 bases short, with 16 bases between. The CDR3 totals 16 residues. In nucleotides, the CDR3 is TGTGCCAGCAGCAAAGGGGTGCGGGAAGCCTACAATGAGCAGTTCTTC. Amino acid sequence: CASSKGVREAYNEQFF.

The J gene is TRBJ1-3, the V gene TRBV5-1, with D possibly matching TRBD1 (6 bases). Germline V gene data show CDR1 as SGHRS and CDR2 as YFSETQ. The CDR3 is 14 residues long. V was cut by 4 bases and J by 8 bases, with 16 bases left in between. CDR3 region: CASSAQGPLDTIYF. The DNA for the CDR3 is TGCGCCAGCAGCGCTCAGGGGCCCCTAGACACCATATATTTT. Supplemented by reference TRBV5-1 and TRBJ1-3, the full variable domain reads KAGVTQTPRYLIKTRGQQVTLSCSPISGHRSVSWYQQTPGQGLQFLFEYFSETQRNKGNFPGRFSGRQFSNSRSEMNVSTLELGDSALYLCASSAQGPLDTIYFGEGSWLTVV.

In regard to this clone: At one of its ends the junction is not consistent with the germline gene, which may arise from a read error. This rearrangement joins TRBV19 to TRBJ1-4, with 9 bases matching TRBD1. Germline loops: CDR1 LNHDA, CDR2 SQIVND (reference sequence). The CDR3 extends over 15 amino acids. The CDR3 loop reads CASSTYRGREEKLLF. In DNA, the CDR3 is TGTGCCAGTAGTACCTACAGGGGGCGTGAGGAAAAACTGCTTTTT.

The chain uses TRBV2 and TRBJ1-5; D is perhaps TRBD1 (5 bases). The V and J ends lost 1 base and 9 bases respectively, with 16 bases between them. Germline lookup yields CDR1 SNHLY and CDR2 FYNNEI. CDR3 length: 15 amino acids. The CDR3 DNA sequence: TGTGCCAGCAGTGAAGGGAGGGACCCTACGCGGCCCCAGCATTTT. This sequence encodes CASSEGRDPTRPQHF. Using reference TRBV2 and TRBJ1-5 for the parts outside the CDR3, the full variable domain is EPEVTQTPSHQVTQMGQEVILRCVPISNHLYFYWYRQILGQKVEFLVSFYNNEISEKSEIFDDQFSVERPDGSNFTLKIRSTKLEDSAMYFCASSEGRDPTRPQHFGDGTRLSIL.

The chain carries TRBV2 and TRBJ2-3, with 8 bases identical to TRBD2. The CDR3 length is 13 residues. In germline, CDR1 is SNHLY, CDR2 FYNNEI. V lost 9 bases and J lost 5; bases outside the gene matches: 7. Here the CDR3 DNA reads TGTGCCAGTGCGCCGCTAGCGGGAGATACGCAGTATTTT. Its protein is CASAPLAGDTQYF.

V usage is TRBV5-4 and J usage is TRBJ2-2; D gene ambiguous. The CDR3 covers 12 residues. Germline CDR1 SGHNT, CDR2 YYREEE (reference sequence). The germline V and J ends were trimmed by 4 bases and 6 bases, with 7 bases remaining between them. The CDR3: CASSPPAGELFF. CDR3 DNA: TGTGCCAGCAGCCCCCCGGCCGGGGAGCTGTTTTTT.